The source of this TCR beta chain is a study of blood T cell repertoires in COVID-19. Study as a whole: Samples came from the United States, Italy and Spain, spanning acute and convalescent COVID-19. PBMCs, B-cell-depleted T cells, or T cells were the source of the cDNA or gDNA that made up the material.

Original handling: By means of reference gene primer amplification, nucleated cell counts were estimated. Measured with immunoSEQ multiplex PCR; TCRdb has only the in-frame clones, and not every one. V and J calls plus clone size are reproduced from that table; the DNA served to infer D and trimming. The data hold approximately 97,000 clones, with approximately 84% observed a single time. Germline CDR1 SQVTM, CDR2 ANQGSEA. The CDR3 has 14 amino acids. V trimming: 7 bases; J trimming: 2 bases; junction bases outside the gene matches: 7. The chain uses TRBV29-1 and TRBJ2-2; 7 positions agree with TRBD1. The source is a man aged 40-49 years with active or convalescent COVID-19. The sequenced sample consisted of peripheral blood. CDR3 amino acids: CSAWTGLNTGELFF. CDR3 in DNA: TGCAGCGCTTGGACAGGATTAAACACCGGGGAGCTGTTTTTT.